What follows are 28 T cell receptor beta chains derived from one specimen sequenced in a study of blood T cell repertoires in COVID-19. Clones were sequenced by immunoSEQ multiplex PCR, and TCRdb holds only the in-frame ones, with some missing. The table shows about 210,000 clones, with 84% occurring only once. The sample taken for sequencing was peripheral blood. Receptor source: a man in his fifties or sixties with active or convalescent COVID-19.

V usage is TRBV11-2 and J usage is TRBJ2-1; 8 positions match TRBD1. The CDR3 loop spans 15 amino acids. The germline V gene has CDR1 SGHAT and CDR2 FQNNGV. The junction had 7 bases not matched to a gene; V was cut back by 3 bases and J by 6 bases. The CDR3 loop is CASSFLQGVPNEQFF. The CDR3 coding sequence is TGTGCCAGCAGCTTCTTACAGGGGGTACCCAATGAGCAGTTCTTC.

CDR3 nucleotide sequence: TGTGCCAGCAGCCCCGGGACAGGGGCTGAAGCTTTCTTT. This translates into CASSPGTGAEAFF. The chain employs TRBV7-9 and TRBJ1-1; 10 nucleotides match TRBD1. V was pared by 5 bases and J by 6 bases, with 3 bases of the junction left unmatched. Germline-derived CDR1 and CDR2 are SEHNR and FQNEAQ (reference sequence). This CDR3 has 13 residues.

The V and J genes are TRBV29-1 and TRBJ1-2, with D perhaps matching TRBD1 (5 bases). This CDR3 is built from 13 residues. Trimming stripped 7 bases from V and 2 bases from J, with 14 bases between. Looked up from germline, CDR1 is SQVTM and CDR2 is ANQGSEA. CDR3 nucleotide sequence: TGCAGCGCCCAAAGGCGGGGGAACTATGGCTACACCTTC. It encodes CSAQRRGNYGYTF.

This rearrangement joins TRBV29-1 to TRBJ1-4; D perhaps matches TRBD1 (5 bases). The CDR3 is made up of 15 amino acids. Looked up from germline, CDR1 is SQVTM and CDR2 is ANQGSEA. Between the trimmed V and J ends, which lost 0 bases and 7 bases, there was a span of 15 bases. Written as DNA, the CDR3 is TGCAGCGTTGAAGACGGGGGACGTGGGCTTGAAAAACTGTTTTTT. It specifies CSVEDGGRGLEKLFF.

The V and J genes are TRBV10-3 and TRBJ2-1; no clear D. Trimming shortened V by 2 bases and J by 4 bases, and 6 bases separated the two germline ends. This CDR3 comprises 13 residues. CDR1 and CDR2 from the germline V gene are ENHRY and SYGVKD. The CDR3 DNA is TGTGCCATCAGTGAGGCTCAGTACAATGAGCAGTTCTTC. As protein: CAISEAQYNEQFF.

The chain is built from TRBV11-3 and TRBJ1-1; 8 nucleotides match TRBD1. J gave up 1 base and V 1 base, and 8 bases lay outside the gene matches. The CDR3 consists of 17 residues. Germline V CDR1 and CDR2: SGHNT, YENEEA. The CDR3 sequence: CASSLVPRDRKNTEAFF. Here the CDR3 DNA reads TGTGCCAGCAGCTTAGTTCCGAGGGACAGGAAGAACACTGAAGCTTTCTTT.

This CDR3 is CASSQDVKAGGPGEQFF. The CDR3 DNA is TGCGCCAGCAGCCAAGATGTTAAAGCGGGAGGGCCGGGTGAGCAGTTCTTC. The chain recombines TRBV4-3 with TRBJ2-1; 10 bases align to TRBD2. The CDR3 length is 17 residues. Germline V gene lookup returns CDR1 LGHNA and CDR2 YSLEER. Unmatched junction bases numbered 11, after V lost 0 bases and J lost 9 bases.

The chain is built from TRBV5-5 and TRBJ2-3; D gene uncertain. The CDR3 is 15 amino acids. V was cut by 0 bases and J by 0 bases, with 8 bases left in between. The germline CDR1 and CDR2 sequences are SGHKS and YYEKEE (reference sequence). The CDR3 DNA reads TGTGCCAGCAGCTTGGATGCCAGGAGCACAGATACGCAGTATTTT. Amino acid sequence: CASSLDARSTDTQYF.

The V gene is TRBV4-1, the J gene TRBJ2-1, with D possibly being TRBD1 (5 bases). Germline V CDR1 and CDR2: MGHRA, YSYEKL. The CDR3 runs to 13 residues. V lost 6 bases and J lost 4, with 10 bases in between. The CDR3 DNA follows: TGCGCCAGCAGGCCCACAGGTTACAATGAGCAGTTCTTC. It translates to CASRPTGYNEQFF.

V and J are TRBV15 and TRBJ2-5; D is ambiguous. The CDR3 extends over 12 amino acids. Trimming cost V 0 bases and J 6 bases, with 5 bases left between them. CDR1 LNHNV and CDR2 YYDKDF come from the germline V gene (reference sequence). The CDR3 loop reads CATSRDHKTQYF. The CDR3 DNA reads TGTGCCACCAGCAGAGATCACAAGACCCAGTACTTC.

V usage is TRBV28 and J usage is TRBJ1-6; D gene unclear. There are 12 residues in the CDR3. Germline V gene data show CDR1 as MDHEN and CDR2 as SYDVKM. Trimming took 2 bases from V and 14 from J, leaving 10 bases between them. The CDR3 DNA is TGTGCCAGCAGTTTAGTCTTTCAGGCCCTCCACTTT. This sequence encodes CASSLVFQALHF.

J is TRBJ2-6 and V is TRBV29-1; D unresolved. Germline loops: CDR1 SQVTM, CDR2 ANQGSEA. Trimming shortened V by 6 bases and J by 0 bases, and 15 bases separated the two germline ends. The CDR3 is 16 residues long. CDR3: CSVLLPTLSGANVLTF. The CDR3 nucleotides read TGCAGCGTGCTACTGCCCACTCTCTCTGGGGCCAACGTCCTGACTTTC.

Of note for this clone: This CDR3 is also generated by other DNA sequences in the sample. The J gene is TRBJ1-5, the V gene TRBV5-1; 7 nucleotides agree with TRBD1. The V and J ends lost 0 bases and 7 bases, in that order; junction bases with no gene match: 4. Germline V gene lookup returns CDR1 SGHRS and CDR2 YFSETQ. The CDR3 is 14 amino acids. CDR3 bases: TGCGCCAGCAGCTTGGGACAGGGAGGACAGCCCCAGCATTTT. Translated, it gives CASSLGQGGQPQHF.

The CDR3 loop is CSASAGLRPYSNQPQHF. The CDR3 region has the DNA TGCAGTGCTAGTGCGGGACTTAGGCCTTATAGCAATCAGCCCCAGCATTTT. This chain uses TRBV20-1 with TRBJ1-5, with D tentatively TRBD1 (5 bases). Trimming pared 3 bases from V and 0 bases from J, leaving 18 bases between. The germline CDR1 and CDR2 sequences are DFQATT and SNEGSKA (reference sequence). There are 17 residues in the CDR3.

V gene TRBV24-1 combines with J gene TRBJ2-1, with D perhaps TRBD1 (6 bases). The CDR3 is 16 residues long. Germline V lookup: CDR1 KGHDR, CDR2 SFDVKD. V dropped 2 bases and J dropped 6 bases, with 16 bases sitting between them. CDR3 coding DNA: TGTGCCACCAGTGATTCCTGGGGGCAAGCGGCCAATGAGCAGTTCTTC. It encodes CATSDSWGQAANEQFF.

This clone turned up a few times. This chain uses TRBV7-2 with TRBJ2-3; D may be TRBD2 (5 bases). The V end lost 2 bases, the J end lost 4 bases, and 10 bases lay between the germline ends. This CDR3 has 14 amino acids. Germline lookup yields CDR1 SGHTA and CDR2 FQGNSA. In nucleotides, the CDR3 is TGTGCCAGCAGCTTAACGGTCGGGGCAGATACGCAGTATTTT. Protein product: CASSLTVGADTQYF.

This chain links TRBV12-3 or TRBV12-4 with TRBJ1-2; D is unclear. V lost 6 bases, J lost 5 bases, and 13 bases lay in between. The CDR3 loop spans 13 amino acids. DNA of the CDR3: TGTGCCAGCAGCCCCACAGCTGTTTATGGCTACACCTTC. Translation gives CASSPTAVYGYTF.

The genes are TRBV5-1 and TRBJ2-5; no definite D call. V lost 4 bases, J lost 0 bases, and 10 bases lay in between. The CDR3 runs 14 residues. Germline V gives CDR1 SGHRS, CDR2 YFSETQ. DNA of the CDR3: TGCGCCAGCAGCCTCTACGACAACCAAGAGACCCAGTACTTC. This codes for CASSLYDNQETQYF.

The chain links TRBV4-1 to TRBJ2-3; 13 bases are a match to TRBD2. CDR1 and CDR2 (germline): MGHRA, YSYEKL. This CDR3 contains 13 residues. V was clipped by 8 bases and J by 5 bases; unmatched bases: 1. The CDR3 nucleotides read TGCGCCAGCCGGACTAGCGGGGGAGATACGCAGTATTTT. Translation gives CASRTSGGDTQYF.

The chain couples TRBV2 to TRBJ2-1; TRBD2 aligns across 8 bases. In germline, CDR1 is SNHLY, CDR2 FYNNEI. The CDR3 is 12 amino acids. The junction had 4 bases not matched to a gene; V was cut back by 5 bases and J by 10 bases. The DNA of the CDR3 is TGTGCCAGCAGTCTAATAGCGGGGGAGCAGTTCTTC. Translation gives CASSLIAGEQFF.

The CDR3 here is CASSSSGLGQYF. In nucleotides, the CDR3 is TGCGCCAGCAGCTCCTCGGGATTAGGGCAGTACTTC. This sequence joins TRBV5-1 and TRBJ2-7; the D gene is possibly TRBD2 (5 bases). In germline, CDR1 is SGHRS, CDR2 YFSETQ. The CDR3 sequence is 12 residues long. Deletions cut 3 bases from V and 9 bases from J, with 13 bases between.

This chain joins TRBV3-1 (or the pseudogene TRBV3-2) and TRBJ2-2; D might be TRBD1 (6 bases). CDR3 length: 16 residues. V was pared by 1 base and J by 2 bases, with 11 bases between. Germline CDR1 LGHDT, CDR2 YNNKEL (reference sequence). The CDR3, as DNA: TGTGCCAGCAGCCAAGGGGCAGGGGCAAACACCGGGGAGCTGTTTTTT. It is translated as CASSQGAGANTGELFF.

The chain is built from TRBV7-8 and TRBJ2-6; the D gene is possibly TRBD1 (6 bases). CDR1 and CDR2 (germline): SGHVS, FQNEAQ. V lost 4 bases and J 2 bases, leaving 9 bases between the germline ends. This CDR3 has 15 amino acids. CDR3 nucleotides: TGTGCCAGCAGCTCCACAGGGACTGGGGCCAACGTCCTGACTTTC. Protein product: CASSSTGTGANVLTF.

The chain joins TRBV28 to TRBJ1-5, with a weak D call TRBD1 (6 bases). V lost 5 bases, J lost 3 bases, and 14 bases lay in between. Per the germline V gene, CDR1 is MDHEN and CDR2 is SYDVKM. The length of the CDR3 is 15 residues. This CDR3 reads CASSPSTGYNQPQHF. The CDR3 region has the DNA TGTGCCAGCAGTCCCTCAACAGGGTACAATCAGCCCCAGCATTTT.

The J gene is TRBJ2-1, the V gene TRBV21-1; the D segment call TRBD2 is taken from the table without a DNA check. TRBV21-1 is given as a pseudogene. The CDR3 has 20 residues. Here the CDR3 reads CASSNRIGLAGGRSYNEQFF. Here the CDR3 DNA reads TGTGCCAGCAGCAATCGGATAGGACTAGCGGGAGGAAGGTCCTACAATGAGCAGTTCTTC.

The rearrangement joins TRBV9 to TRBJ1-2; no clear D gene. Germline assignment: CDR1 SGDLS and CDR2 YYNGEE. The CDR3 covers 15 residues. Trimming cost V 0 bases and J 0 bases, with 9 bases left between them. The CDR3 DNA is TGTGCCAGCAGCGTAGGAGTTATTACTAACTATGGCTACACCTTC. The encoded protein is CASSVGVITNYGYTF.

The CDR3 bases are TGTGCCAGCAGCTTCGGACAAAACACCATATATTTT. Protein product: CASSFGQNTIYF. The chain employs TRBV7-9 and TRBJ1-3; D possibly corresponds to TRBD1 (5 bases). V dropped 3 bases and J dropped 6 bases, with 6 bases sitting between them. Looked up from germline, CDR1 is SEHNR and CDR2 is FQNEAQ (reference sequence). CDR3 length: 12 residues.

The chain has TRBV5-1 and TRBJ2-7; tentative D call: TRBD1 (6 bases). Deletions cut 7 bases from V and 1 base from J, with 12 bases between. Looked up from germline, CDR1 is SGHRS and CDR2 is YFSETQ. The CDR3 has 13 amino acids. In DNA, the CDR3 is TGCGCCAGCGGTTTTGGACAGTCCTACGAGCAGTACTTC. Protein product: CASGFGQSYEQYF.